These T cell receptor beta chains were read from a single sample in a study of blood T cell repertoires in COVID-19. Generated by immunoSEQ multiplex PCR, the TCRdb table keeps only in-frame clones and is missing some. The repertoire holds about 190,000 clones, with roughly four fifths as singletons. Sequencing was done on a sample of peripheral blood. The receptors originated from a woman between 70 and 85 years old with active or convalescent COVID-19. Both conserved end residues are part of each CDR3. D genes are given only for firm matches. The listing skips clone size in some rows; elsewhere it reads once, few, many or a size class.

j_call d_call clone_size v_call cdr3_aa cdr3_nt
TRBJ1-5 TRBD1 - TRBV19 CASSMGQFNQPQHF TGTGCCAGTAGTATGGGACAGTTCAATCAGCCCCAGCATTTT
TRBJ1-5 TRBD1 - TRBV7-9 CASSLQGNQPQHF TGTGCCAGCAGCCTACAGGGGAATCAGCCCCAGCATTTT
TRBJ1-2 - - TRBV5-7 CASSQTGTPSRGRGYTF TGTGCCAGCAGTCAAACCGGGACACCCAGTCGCGGGAGGGGCTACACCTTC
TRBJ2-3 TRBD1 - TRBV20-1 CSASPTGGYSDTQYF TGCAGTGCTAGTCCTACAGGGGGGTACTCAGATACGCAGTATTTT
TRBJ2-7 TRBD1 - TRBV7-8 CASSRKKTGGAYEQYF TGTGCCAGCAGCCGAAAAAAGACAGGGGGCGCGTACGAGCAGTACTTC
TRBJ2-7 TRBD2 - TRBV5-1 CASRRLAGTYEQYF TGCGCCAGCAGGCGACTAGCGGGAACCTACGAGCAGTACTTC
TRBJ1-1 - - TRBV12-5 CASVQEEGEAFF TGTGCTAGTGTCCAAGAGGAGGGTGAGGCTTTCTTT
TRBJ2-6 - - TRBV19 CASRRAGRTAISGANVLTF TGTGCCAGTAGGAGGGCTGGTAGGACAGCTATCTCTGGGGCCAACGTCCTGACTTTC
TRBJ2-1 - - TRBV5-1 CASTPRLVHSYNEQFF TGCGCCAGCACACCTAGGCTTGTTCACTCCTACAATGAGCAGTTCTTC
TRBJ2-4 TRBD1 - TRBV11-2 CASSLAGQGATKNIQYF TGTGCCAGCAGCTTAGCGGGGCAGGGGGCTACCAAAAACATTCAGTACTTC
TRBJ2-7 TRBD1 - TRBV14 CASSQRKRTGSNPYEQYF TGTGCCAGCAGCCAAAGAAAACGGACAGGCTCAAATCCCTACGAGCAGTACTTC
TRBJ2-5 - - TRBV6-2/TRBV6-3 CASSYSKSRETQYF TGTGCCAGCAGTTACTCGAAGTCCCGGGAGACCCAGTACTTC
TRBJ1-2 - - TRBV5-1 CASSLNTGSVGYGYTF TGCGCCAGCAGCTTAAACACCGGGTCTGTGGGCTATGGCTACACCTTC
TRBJ2-7 TRBD2 - TRBV30 CAWTSGRAYEQYF TGTGCCTGGACTAGCGGGAGGGCCTACGAGCAGTACTTC
TRBJ2-7 TRBD1 - TRBV28 CASSGHPGTGGGEQYF TGTGCCAGCAGTGGACACCCCGGGACAGGGGGCGGCGAGCAGTACTTC
TRBJ1-2 - - TRBV29-1 CSVDTRAGYGYTF TGCAGCGTAGACACCCGCGCTGGCTATGGCTACACCTTC
TRBJ1-5 TRBD1 - TRBV19 CASSRRQGGKVSNQPQHF TGTGCCAGTAGTCGCAGACAGGGGGGGAAAGTTAGCAATCAGCCCCAGCATTTT
TRBJ1-3 - - TRBV11-1 CASSFSDSRGNTIYF TGTGCCAGCAGCTTCTCCGACAGTCGTGGAAACACCATATATTTT
TRBJ1-2 TRBD1 - TRBV6-5 CASTPDRGFDGYTF TGTGCCAGCACCCCCGACAGGGGGTTCGATGGCTACACCTTC
TRBJ2-1 TRBD2 - TRBV7-9 CASSLRTGGRDEQFF TGTGCCAGCAGCTTACGGACGGGAGGGAGAGATGAGCAGTTCTTC
TRBJ2-6 - - TRBV28 CASRPKGAVPGANVLTF TGTGCCAGCAGGCCCAAAGGGGCGGTCCCTGGGGCCAACGTCCTGACTTTC
TRBJ1-6 - - TRBV27 CASSLTGTSYNSPLHF TGTGCCAGCAGCTTAACCGGGACATCGTATAATTCACCCCTCCACTTT
TRBJ2-5 - - TRBV5-5 CASSLRGETQYF TGTGCCAGCAGCCTCCGGGGTGAGACCCAGTACTTC
TRBJ1-2 - - TRBV3-1/TRBV3-2 CASSQSGSQGGYTF TGTGCCAGCAGCCAGTCTGGCTCCCAGGGGGGCTACACCTTC
TRBJ2-2 TRBD2 once TRBV11-3 CASSLGGLAGDTGELFF TGTGCCAGCAGCTTAGGGGGACTAGCGGGAGACACCGGGGAGCTGTTTTTT
TRBJ2-7 TRBD2 - TRBV5-4 CASSLGREGPIYEQYF TGTGCCAGCAGCTTGGGGCGGGAGGGACCAATCTACGAGCAGTACTTC
TRBJ2-7 - - TRBV6-5 CASQGYPYEQYF TGTGCCAGCCAGGGGTACCCCTACGAGCAGTACTTC
TRBJ2-3 TRBD2 - TRBV5-4 CASSYGTSGSDTQYF TGTGCCAGCAGCTATGGGACTAGCGGGTCAGATACGCAGTATTTT
TRBJ1-2 - - TRBV6-5 CASSQRPGADYGYTF TGTGCCAGCAGCCAACGCCCAGGGGCTGACTATGGCTACACCTTC
TRBJ2-1 TRBD2 - TRBV9 CASSTLAGGGSNEQFF TGTGCCAGCAGCACATTAGCGGGAGGAGGGTCCAATGAGCAGTTCTTC
TRBJ2-7 - - TRBV10-1 CASSLIRVEQYF TGCGCCAGCAGTTTAATCCGAGTCGAGCAGTACTTC
TRBJ2-1 - - TRBV20-1 CSATLGYEQFF TGCAGTGCTACTCTAGGTTATGAGCAGTTCTTC
TRBJ2-3 TRBD1 - TRBV20-1 CSASTGDSTDTQYF TGCAGTGCTAGTACAGGGGATAGCACAGATACGCAGTATTTT
TRBJ2-6 TRBD1 - TRBV5-1 CASSPDRRSGANVLTF TGCGCCAGCAGCCCGGACAGGCGATCTGGGGCCAACGTCCTGACTTTC
TRBJ2-4 - - TRBV5-6 CASSLGPSDIQYF TGTGCCAGCAGCTTGGGCCCATCGGACATTCAGTACTTC
TRBJ1-1 TRBD1 - TRBV5-4 CASSLDRRGPPEAFF TGTGCCAGCAGCTTGGATCGCAGGGGGCCTCCTGAAGCTTTCTTT
TRBJ1-2 TRBD1 - TRBV5-1 CASSPGQGALDGYTF TGCGCCAGCAGCCCTGGACAGGGGGCGTTGGATGGCTACACCTTC
TRBJ2-1 TRBD2 - TRBV9 CASSGGVGAGVSNNEQFF TGTGCCAGCAGCGGTGGGGTCGGAGCGGGAGTAAGTAACAATGAGCAGTTCTTC
TRBJ2-2 TRBD2 few TRBV19 CASTGLAGAGGELFF TGTGCCAGTACCGGCCTAGCGGGAGCGGGCGGGGAGCTGTTTTTT
TRBJ2-5 TRBD1 - TRBV5-6 CASSHDRGKTQYF TGTGCCAGCAGTCACGACAGGGGTAAGACCCAGTACTTC
TRBJ2-1 - - TRBV7-2 CASSRPGSSYNEQFF TGTGCCAGCAGCCGCCCCGGGAGCTCCTACAATGAGCAGTTCTTC
TRBJ2-6 - - TRBV6-5 CASSFEARGANVLTF TGTGCCAGCAGTTTTGAGGCTCGTGGGGCCAACGTCCTGACTTTC